This paragraph reports one T cell receptor beta chain. The repertoire was sequenced with immunoSEQ multiplex PCR; TCRdb's copy has only in-frame clones and lacks some. The sample has around 150,000 clones, about 81% seen once. The V gene lost 6 bases and the J gene lost 1 base, with 16 bases spanning the gap. The length of the CDR3 is 15 residues. The germline V gene encodes CDR1 SGHRS and CDR2 YFSETQ. The record originates from a study of blood T cell repertoires in COVID-19. This receptor was identified in a human donor in a cohort sampled during active COVID-19. Sequenced: peripheral blood. The chain has TRBV5-1 and TRBJ2-5; D perhaps matches TRBD2 (5 bases). The DNA for the CDR3 is TGCGCCAGCATTGACGGGATGGGAGTCCAAGAGACCCAGTACTTC. This translates into CASIDGMGVQETQYF.